Below, 14 T cell receptor beta chains from the same sample are listed, as sequenced in a study of cytomegalovirus exposure and HLA in healthy donors. 13 Jbeta primers and 60 Vbeta primers were used for the PCR. Clones were sequenced by immunoSEQ multiplex PCR, and TCRdb holds only the in-frame ones, with some missing. In the table there are tens of thousands of clones, approximately 79% of which are singletons. Specimen: PBMCs. The source is a woman aged 25 to 39 in good health and CMV-seronegative.

This clone was counted only a few times. V is TRBV28 and J is TRBJ2-1; TRBD1 matches 10 bases. Germline loops: CDR1 MDHEN, CDR2 SYDVKM. The CDR3 length is 13 residues. The trim removed 7 bases at V and 12 bases at J, leaving 9 bases unmatched. CDR3 coding DNA: TGTGCCAGCACGCCCGGGACAGGGGACCGGCAGTTCTTC. Protein product: CASTPGTGDRQFF.

The V gene is TRBV9, the J gene TRBJ1-3; D is uncertain. Trimming shortened V by 4 bases and J by 0 bases, and 11 bases separated the two germline ends. The germline V gene has CDR1 SGDLS and CDR2 YYNGEE. This CDR3 region has 15 residues. The CDR3 DNA reads TGTGCCAGCAGCACCTCGGGAAACTCTGGAAACACCATATATTTT. Amino acids: CASSTSGNSGNTIYF. The variable domain in full, completed from reference TRBV9 and TRBJ1-3, reads DSGVTQTPKHLITATGQRVTLRCSPRSGDLSVYWYQQSLDQGLQFLIQYYNGEERAKGNILERFSAQQFPDLHSELNLSSLELGDSALYFCASSTSGNSGNTIYFGEGSWLTVV.

This sequence joins TRBV27 and TRBJ1-2; D is unclear. Trimming pared 2 bases from V and 8 bases from J, leaving 12 bases between. This CDR3 region has 13 residues. From germline, CDR1 is MNHEY and CDR2 SMNVEV (reference sequence). The CDR3 is CASSLEGAVGYTF. In DNA form, the CDR3 reads TGTGCCAGCAGTTTAGAGGGTGCAGTGGGCTACACCTTC.

This chain connects TRBV9 to TRBJ2-7, with D possibly TRBD2 on 7 matching bases. Germline CDR1 is SGDLS and CDR2 is YYNGEE. Trimming pared 3 bases from V and 1 base from J, leaving 14 bases between. The CDR3 totals 15 residues. The CDR3 DNA follows: TGTGCCAGCAGCGAGGGGGGAGGGGGATCCTACGAGCAGTACTTC. It encodes CASSEGGGGSYEQYF.

The chain recombines TRBV9 with TRBJ2-3, with TRBD1 matching 7 bases. CDR3 length: 15 amino acids. V dropped 3 bases and J dropped 0; count of bases not matched to a gene: 4. Germline V gene data show CDR1 as SGDLS and CDR2 as YYNGEE. For the CDR3, the DNA is TGTGCCAGCAGCGCGGGACAGTATAGCACAGATACGCAGTATTTT. Residues: CASSAGQYSTDTQYF.

The chain combines TRBV6-1 with TRBJ1-2; 7 nucleotides line up with TRBD1. Trimming took 6 bases from V and 6 from J; bases not matched to a gene: 10. The germline CDR1 and CDR2 sequences are MNHNS and SASEGT. The CDR3 is made up of 14 amino acids. CDR3 protein: CASRILDRKNGYTF. The CDR3 DNA reads TGTGCCAGCAGGATCCTGGACAGGAAGAATGGCTACACCTTC.

This chain joins TRBV4-3 and TRBJ2-1, with TRBD2 matching over 11 bases. In germline, CDR1 is LGHNA, CDR2 YSLEER. The CDR3 covers 15 residues. The V segment lost 5 bases and the J segment 5 bases; nucleotides outside the gene matches: 5. CDR3 amino acids: CASSLLAGVDNEQFF. CDR3 sequence (DNA): TGCGCCAGCAGCTTACTAGCGGGAGTCGACAATGAGCAGTTCTTC.

This clone was picked up a small number of times. The rearrangement joins TRBV2 to TRBJ2-1; D call uncertain. This CDR3 has 14 residues. Germline V gene lookup returns CDR1 SNHLY and CDR2 FYNNEI. V was cut by 5 bases and J by 4 bases, with 12 bases left in between. CDR3 coding DNA: TGTGCCAGCAGTCCTGGCAGAACGTACAATGAGCAGTTCTTC. Protein product: CASSPGRTYNEQFF.

The chain has TRBV15 and TRBJ1-6; TRBD1 agrees at 8 bases. V was pared by 0 bases and J by 9 bases, with 4 bases of the junction left unmatched. The germline V gene has CDR1 LNHNV and CDR2 YYDKDF (reference sequence). This CDR3 spans 15 amino acids. This chain's CDR3 is CATSRDRDRGSPLHF. The CDR3, as DNA: TGTGCCACCAGCAGAGATCGCGACAGGGGTTCACCCCTCCACTTT. The full variable domain, rest sourced from reference TRBV15 and TRBJ1-6, is DAMVIQNPRYQVTQFGKPVTLSCSQTLNHNVMYWYQQKSSQAPKLLFHYYDKDFNNEADTPDNFQSRRPNTSFCFLDIRSPGLGDTAMYLCATSRDRDRGSPLHFGNGTRLTVT.

The chain joins TRBV2 to TRBJ2-7, with D maybe TRBD1 (5 bases). The CDR3 spans 14 residues. Trimming left V 2 bases short and J 1 base short, with 9 bases between. CDR1 is SNHLY and CDR2 is FYNNEI in the germline V gene. CDR3 residues: CASSERQGSYEQYF. CDR3 DNA: TGTGCCAGCAGTGAAAGGCAGGGATCCTACGAGCAGTACTTC.

This clone was recorded once. The chain recombines TRBV2 with TRBJ1-1; 10 nucleotides match TRBD1. Germline trimming cut 2 bases from V and 5 bases from J; bases unmatched to any gene: 5. From germline, CDR1 is SNHLY and CDR2 FYNNEI. This CDR3 comprises 15 residues. In nucleotides, the CDR3 is TGTGCCAGCAGTGAAAGGAGGACAGGGGGGACTGAAGCTTTCTTT. Protein sequence: CASSERRTGGTEAFF.

V gene TRBV7-9 combines with J gene TRBJ2-1, with D possibly TRBD2 on 6 matching bases. V was trimmed by 5 bases and J by 2 bases, leaving 16 bases between them. CDR3 length: 16 residues. Germline V CDR1 and CDR2: SEHNR, FQNEAQ (reference sequence). The CDR3 nucleotides are TGTGCCAGCAGCCAGAGCGGGCCCCGGACCTACAATGAGCAGTTCTTC. It translates to CASSQSGPRTYNEQFF. The full variable domain, rest sourced from reference TRBV7-9 and TRBJ2-1, is DTGVSQNPRHKITKRGQNVTFRCDPISEHNRLYWYRQTLGQGPEFLTYFQNEAQLEKSRLLSDRFSAERPKGSFSTLEIQRTEQGDSAMYLCASSQSGPRTYNEQFFGPGTRLTVL.

V and J are TRBV28 and TRBJ1-3; 9 bases are a match to TRBD1. The junction had 5 bases not matched to a gene; V was cut back by 3 bases and J by 2 bases. Germline V gene data show CDR1 as MDHEN and CDR2 as SYDVKM. The CDR3 has 16 amino acids. The CDR3 nucleotides read TGTGCCAGCAGTTTTGCGGACAGGGGTGCTGGAAACACCATATATTTT. Protein: CASSFADRGAGNTIYF. Full variable domain (remainder filled in from reference TRBV28 and TRBJ1-3): DVKVTQSSRYLVKRTGEKVFLECVQDMDHENMFWYRQDPGLGLRLIYFSYDVKMKEKGDIPEGYSVSREKKERFSLILESASTNQTSMYLCASSFADRGAGNTIYFGEGSWLTVV.

V gene TRBV7-9 combines with J gene TRBJ1-2; no clear D gene. Trimming stripped 3 bases from V and 4 bases from J, with 9 bases between. The germline V gene has CDR1 SEHNR and CDR2 FQNEAQ (reference sequence). CDR3 size: 13 residues. In DNA, the CDR3 is TGTGCCAGCAGCTTCGGTGCTACCTATGGCTACACCTTC. Protein sequence: CASSFGATYGYTF.